This T cell receptor (beta chain) was recovered during a study of cytomegalovirus exposure and HLA in healthy donors. In regard to this clone: What it binds is unknown.

This CDR3 spans 13 amino acids. V was shortened by 1 base and J by 14 bases, with 14 bases between the two germline ends. Germline assignment: CDR1 WNHNN and CDR2 SYGVQD (reference sequence). 13 Jbeta primers and 60 Vbeta primers were used for the PCR. Method: immunoSEQ multiplex PCR; TCRdb's copy keeps in-frame clones and lacks some. The sample records about 100,000 clones, around four fifths being singletons. Study-wide points: Reports state that TCR beta sequences accurately predicted most subjects' HLA-A and HLA-B alleles.

The sequence derives from a man aged 35 to 55 in good health and CMV-seropositive. Sequencing used PBMCs. J is TRBJ2-2 and V is TRBV10-1, with a possible D match to TRBD1 (6 bases). CDR3 residues: CASSEWDTGSLFF. CDR3 sequence (DNA): TGCGCCAGCAGTGAGTGGGACACGGGCAGCCTGTTTTTT.